This TCR beta chain came from a study of regulatory T cells in long-lasting Graves disease. Study conclusions and caveats: With a small sample size, accuracy may have been reduced. Those with persistent disease had in common more public clonotypes (fewer than 3,000) than new patients (approximately 970).

Both iRepertoire HTBI primers and Arm-PCR of CDR3 regions were used to build the TCR beta libraries. One entry per CDR3 protein, called by TCRdb with MiXCR from the multiplex PCR reads. The repertoire includes approximately 400,000 distinct CDR3 sequences, 15% of them detected once, and over 15% sits in the top ten. To note about this clonotype: The antigen is undetermined.

Sample time point: newly diagnosed GD, antithyroid drugs for less than 3 months. PBMCs were the source of the RNA used for TCR sequencing. This CDR3 region has 15 residues. V was shortened by 2 bases and J by 0 bases, with 9 bases between the two germline ends. Germline V gene data show CDR1 as SEHNR and CDR2 as FQNEAQ (reference sequence). In addition, the sample was reused for a study of T cells in Graves' hyperthyroidism and ophthalmopathy. That source adds: During a first-round RT-PCR of the TCR CDR3, the HTBI primer set was used.

This TCR derives from a woman under 40 with Graves disease. The rearrangement links TRBV7-9 to TRBJ2-3, with D hard to call. The sequences come from peripheral blood mononuclear cells (PBMCs), collected at new diagnosis, from a patient treated with antithyroid drugs. CDR3 region: CASSLYGTSTDTQYF. The DNA for the CDR3 is TGTGCCAGCAGCTTATACGGAACCAGCACAGATACGCAGTATTTT.